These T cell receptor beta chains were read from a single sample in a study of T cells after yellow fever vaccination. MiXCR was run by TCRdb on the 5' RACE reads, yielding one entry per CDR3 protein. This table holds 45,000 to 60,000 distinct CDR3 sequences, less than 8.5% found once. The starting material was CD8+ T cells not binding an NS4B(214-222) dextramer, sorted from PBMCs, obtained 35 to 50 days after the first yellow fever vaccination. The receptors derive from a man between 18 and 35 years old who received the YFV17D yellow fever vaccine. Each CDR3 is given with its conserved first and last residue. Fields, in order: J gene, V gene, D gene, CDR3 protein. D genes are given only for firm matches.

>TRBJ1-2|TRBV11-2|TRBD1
CASSLATGASLYGYTF
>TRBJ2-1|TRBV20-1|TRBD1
CSARATSGTGYNEQFF
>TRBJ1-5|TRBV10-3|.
CAISESSRQPQHF
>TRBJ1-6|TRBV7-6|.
CASSLDPAVNSPLHF
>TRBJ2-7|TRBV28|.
CASSPNGRTYEQYF
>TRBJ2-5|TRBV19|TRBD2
CASSRRLAGVETQYF
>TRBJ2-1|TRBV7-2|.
CASSYKRGGSYNEQFF
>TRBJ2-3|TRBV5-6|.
CASSLPSGDTQYF
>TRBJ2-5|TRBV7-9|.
CASSPRGVHQETQHF
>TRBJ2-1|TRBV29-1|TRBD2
CSVPWTRGEQFF
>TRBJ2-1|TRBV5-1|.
CASSWGAEQFF
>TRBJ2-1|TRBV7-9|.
CASSLVAIRDNEQFF
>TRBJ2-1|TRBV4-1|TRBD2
CASSQGDYQRF
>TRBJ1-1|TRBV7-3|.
CASSSGGVEEAFF
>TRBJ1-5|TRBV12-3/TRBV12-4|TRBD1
CASTSDRGNQPQHF
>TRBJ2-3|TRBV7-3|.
CASSLAGASTDTQYF
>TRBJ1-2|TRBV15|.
CATSLTGYYGYTF
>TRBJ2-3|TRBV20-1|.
CSAALPPANTQYF
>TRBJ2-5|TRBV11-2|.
CASSLGRSGEETQYF
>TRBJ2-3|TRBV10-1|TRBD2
CASSDSSGGARDTQYF
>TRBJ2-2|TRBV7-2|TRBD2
CASSLGGGGDTGELFF
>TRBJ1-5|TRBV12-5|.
CASGLVGQGLQPQHF
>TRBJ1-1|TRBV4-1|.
CASSQGFMNTEAFF
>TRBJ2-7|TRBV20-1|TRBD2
CSARDGTSGYYEQYF
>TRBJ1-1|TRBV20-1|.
CSAADRGDTEAFF
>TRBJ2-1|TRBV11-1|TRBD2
CASSPGTSGGNSYNEQFF
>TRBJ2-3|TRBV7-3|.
CAGLVKPLTTSTDTQYF
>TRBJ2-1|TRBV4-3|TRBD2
CASSPSTSGGYEQFF
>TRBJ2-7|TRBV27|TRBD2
CASSHRAGGSYEQYF
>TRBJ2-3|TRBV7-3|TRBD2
CASSWGLGSTDTQYF
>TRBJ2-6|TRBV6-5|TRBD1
CASSFIFPGQPSGANVLTF
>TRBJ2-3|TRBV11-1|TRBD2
CASSMTLAGGKNSTDTQYF
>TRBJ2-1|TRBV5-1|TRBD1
CASTGTGFNEQFF
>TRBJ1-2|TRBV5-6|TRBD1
CASSPDRGIYGYTF
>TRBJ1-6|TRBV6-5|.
CASSYSNEAMGPLHF
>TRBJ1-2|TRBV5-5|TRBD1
CASSLDGTGGLANYGYTF
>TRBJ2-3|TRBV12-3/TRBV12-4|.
CASSFGGPTSTDTQYF
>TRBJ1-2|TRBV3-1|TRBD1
CASSGDRGSSPLGYGYTF
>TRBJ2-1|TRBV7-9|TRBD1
CASSSDRGTYNEQFF
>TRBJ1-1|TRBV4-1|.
CASSEDRNTEAFF